Listed below are T cell receptor beta chains from one sample, sequenced in a study of blood T cell repertoires in COVID-19. Clones were read by immunoSEQ multiplex PCR, and TCRdb kept only the in-frame ones, dropping some. The table records some 110,000 clones, about four fifths of them present only once. Material: peripheral blood. Receptors originate from a woman older than 75 with active or convalescent COVID-19. CDR3s include the opening cysteine and the closing phenylalanine or tryptophan. The D gene is left open where the match is weak. Only part of the rows carry a size: once, few, many, or a class if the clone is expanded.

D: -; size: once; V: TRBV18; J: TRBJ1-3; CDR3: CASSPPQGPSGNTIYF; DNA: TGTGCCAGCTCACCACCTCAGGGCCCCTCTGGAAACACCATATATTTT
D: -; size: -; V: TRBV29-1; J: TRBJ1-4; CDR3: CSVRPGATNEKLFF; DNA: TGCAGCGTCCGGCCGGGAGCAACTAATGAAAAACTGTTTTTT
D: -; size: once; V: TRBV21-1; J: TRBJ1-1; CDR3: CASTPTGGMNTEAFF; DNA: TGTGCCAGCACTCCGACAGGGGGCATGAACACTGAAGCTTTCTTT
D: TRBD2; size: -; V: TRBV5-1; J: TRBJ2-7; CDR3: CASSLGTTGYEQYF; DNA: TGCGCCAGCAGCCTCGGGACTACTGGCTACGAGCAGTACTTC
D: TRBD1; size: -; V: TRBV5-8; J: TRBJ2-3; CDR3: CASSSGQGGPSTDTQYF; DNA: TGTGCCAGCAGCTCAGGACAGGGGGGGCCTAGCACAGATACGCAGTATTTT
D: -; size: -; V: TRBV18; J: TRBJ1-4; CDR3: CASSPRRDNEKLFF; DNA: TGTGCCAGCTCACCACGCAGGGATAATGAAAAACTGTTTTTT
D: TRBD1; size: -; V: TRBV6-5; J: TRBJ1-2; CDR3: CASSYGTGVGYTF; DNA: TGTGCCAGCAGTTACGGGACAGGGGTGGGCTACACCTTC
D: TRBD1; size: once; V: TRBV12-3/TRBV12-4; J: TRBJ1-2; CDR3: CASSLDRGVSF; DNA: TGTGCCAGCAGTCTAGACAGGGGCGTAAGCTTC
D: -; size: once; V: TRBV5-5; J: TRBJ1-1; CDR3: CASSLGPMGGDTEAFF; DNA: TGTGCCAGCAGCTTGGGCCCTATGGGGGGTGACACTGAAGCTTTCTTT
D: -; size: -; V: TRBV28; J: TRBJ1-2; CDR3: CASSFRVGVYGYTF; DNA: TGTGCCAGCAGTTTCCGCGTAGGGGTCTATGGCTACACCTTC
D: TRBD1; size: -; V: TRBV2; J: TRBJ1-5; CDR3: CASSATGQGGQPQHF; DNA: TGTGCCAGCAGTGCGACTGGACAGGGGGGGCAGCCCCAGCATTTT
D: -; size: -; V: TRBV4-3; J: TRBJ1-1; CDR3: CASSQEEHTGDEAFF; DNA: TGCGCCAGCAGCCAAGAAGAGCACACGGGTGATGAAGCTTTCTTT
D: -; size: -; V: TRBV5-6; J: TRBJ2-5; CDR3: CASSPLIEQETQYF; DNA: TGTGCCAGCAGCCCTTTAATAGAACAAGAGACCCAGTACTTC
D: -; size: -; V: TRBV14; J: TRBJ2-7; CDR3: CASSPHHSRYEQYF; DNA: TGTGCCAGCAGCCCGCATCACTCTAGGTACGAGCAGTACTTC
D: TRBD2; size: -; V: TRBV24-1; J: TRBJ2-5; CDR3: CATSDLGGGPDSETQYF; DNA: TGTGCCACCAGTGATTTAGGCGGGGGGCCGGATTCGGAGACCCAGTACTTC
D: -; size: -; V: TRBV6-6; J: TRBJ1-6; CDR3: CASRRGAGSPLHF; DNA: TGTGCCAGCAGGCGGGGGGCTGGTTCACCCCTCCACTTT
D: TRBD2; size: once; V: TRBV4-3; J: TRBJ2-1; CDR3: CASSRTTGTSGRYNEQFF; DNA: TGCGCCAGCAGCCGCACCACCGGGACTAGCGGGAGGTACAATGAGCAGTTCTTC
D: -; size: -; V: TRBV28; J: TRBJ1-4; CDR3: CASSLGQGYNEKLFF; DNA: TGTGCCAGCAGTTTAGGGCAGGGGTATAATGAAAAACTGTTTTTT
D: -; size: -; V: TRBV19; J: TRBJ1-1; CDR3: CASATDYYTEAFF; DNA: TGTGCCAGTGCTACAGATTACTACACTGAAGCTTTCTTT
D: -; size: -; V: TRBV10-3; J: TRBJ2-7; CDR3: CAISSRDTAYEQYF; DNA: TGTGCCATCAGTAGCCGGGACACCGCCTACGAGCAGTACTTC
D: TRBD2; size: -; V: TRBV10-1; J: TRBJ2-7; CDR3: CASSEPTTSGSWYEQYF; DNA: TGCGCCAGCAGTGAGCCAACTACTAGCGGGAGTTGGTACGAGCAGTACTTC
D: -; size: -; V: TRBV29-1; J: TRBJ1-4; CDR3: CSAGTRGEKLFF; DNA: TGCAGCGCTGGGACCCGGGGGGAAAAACTGTTTTTT
D: TRBD1; size: -; V: TRBV28; J: TRBJ1-6; CDR3: CASSETGTGGSPLHF; DNA: TGTGCCAGCAGTGAAACCGGGACAGGGGGTTCACCCCTCCACTTT
D: TRBD1; size: -; V: TRBV5-5; J: TRBJ2-7; CDR3: CASRKPGTASNEQYF; DNA: TGTGCCAGCAGGAAACCCGGGACAGCTTCAAACGAGCAGTACTTC
D: -; size: -; V: TRBV7-8; J: TRBJ1-5; CDR3: CASSPVVRVREQPQHF; DNA: TGTGCCAGCAGCCCCGTGGTGAGGGTAAGGGAACAGCCCCAGCATTTT
D: -; size: -; V: TRBV27; J: TRBJ1-2; CDR3: CASSSRQNSPINYGYTF; DNA: TGTGCCAGCAGTTCTAGACAGAACTCCCCGATTAACTATGGCTACACCTTC
D: TRBD1; size: once; V: TRBV9; J: TRBJ1-2; CDR3: CASSKGQGDGYTF; DNA: TGTGCCAGCAGCAAGGGACAGGGGGACGGCTACACCTTC
D: -; size: -; V: TRBV19; J: TRBJ2-2; CDR3: CASSPGGGGDTGELFF; DNA: TGTGCCAGTAGCCCGGGCGGAGGCGGCGACACCGGGGAGCTGTTTTTT
D: TRBD1; size: few; V: TRBV7-7; J: TRBJ2-1; CDR3: CASSLGQGKDEQFF; DNA: TGTGCTAGCAGCTTGGGACAGGGGAAGGATGAGCAGTTCTTC
D: -; size: once; V: TRBV5-1; J: TRBJ2-3; CDR3: CASSSLGGGPADTQYF; DNA: TGCGCCAGCAGCTCCCTAGGGGGGGGCCCTGCGGATACGCAGTATTTT
D: -; size: -; V: TRBV5-4; J: TRBJ2-5; CDR3: CASSPQLRGRETQYF; DNA: TGTGCCAGCAGCCCGCAACTCAGGGGTCGAGAGACCCAGTACTTC
D: -; size: -; V: TRBV2; J: TRBJ2-2; CDR3: CASSEVQRGLFF; DNA: TGTGCCAGCAGTGAAGTGCAGCGAGGGCTGTTTTTT
D: -; size: -; V: TRBV6-5; J: TRBJ1-2; CDR3: CASSYSAGNYGYTF; DNA: TGTGCCAGCAGTTACTCGGCAGGGAACTATGGCTACACCTTC
D: -; size: -; V: TRBV18; J: TRBJ2-5; CDR3: CASSPYGGYQETQYF; DNA: TGTGCCAGCTCACCTTACGGGGGATACCAAGAGACCCAGTACTTC
D: TRBD1; size: -; V: TRBV9; J: TRBJ2-7; CDR3: CASSPRDSSYEQYF; DNA: TGTGCCAGCAGCCCTAGGGACAGTTCCTACGAGCAGTACTTC
D: TRBD2; size: -; V: TRBV19; J: TRBJ2-2; CDR3: CASSQIGRNTGELFF; DNA: TGTGCCAGTAGCCAGATCGGGAGGAATACCGGGGAGCTGTTTTTT
D: TRBD1; size: -; V: TRBV5-1; J: TRBJ2-1; CDR3: CASSTTGGSYNEQFF; DNA: TGCGCCAGCAGCACCACAGGGGGCTCCTACAATGAGCAGTTCTTC
D: -; size: once; V: TRBV9; J: TRBJ1-1; CDR3: CASSVDGRGEAFF; DNA: TGTGCCAGCAGCGTAGACGGTCGGGGGGAAGCTTTCTTT
D: -; size: -; V: TRBV7-9; J: TRBJ1-1; CDR3: CASSFAGRRTEAFF; DNA: TGTGCCAGCAGCTTCGCCGGGAGGCGGACTGAAGCTTTCTTT
D: -; size: -; V: TRBV19; J: TRBJ1-3; CDR3: CASSIVVGNTIYF; DNA: TGTGCCAGTAGTATCGTTGTAGGAAACACCATATATTTT
D: -; size: -; V: TRBV2; J: TRBJ1-1; CDR3: CASTLGRAITEAFF; DNA: TGTGCCAGCACCTTGGGCAGGGCGATCACTGAAGCTTTCTTT
D: -; size: -; V: TRBV20-1; J: TRBJ2-3; CDR3: CSASGLAYTQYF; DNA: TGCAGTGCAAGTGGACTCGCATATACGCAGTATTTT
D: -; size: -; V: TRBV4-2; J: TRBJ1-2; CDR3: CASSQDKGVNYGYTF; DNA: TGTGCCAGCAGCCAAGACAAGGGGGTTAACTATGGCTACACCTTC
D: -; size: -; V: TRBV3-1/TRBV3-2; J: TRBJ1-1; CDR3: CASSQARGTEAFF; DNA: TGTGCCAGCAGCCAGGCCCGGGGGACTGAAGCTTTCTTT
D: -; size: -; V: TRBV6-5; J: TRBJ1-2; CDR3: CASSYGTSGYTF; DNA: TGTGCCAGCAGTTATGGGACATCGGGCTACACCTTC